One and the same sample provided the 24 T cell receptor beta chains below, sequenced in a study of T-cell reconstitution after alpha-beta-depleted transplantation in children. Unique molecular identifiers tagged the TCRbeta library. Via MiXCR, TCRdb re-called the PCR reads, giving one row per CDR3 protein. Here the sample spans about 610,000 distinct CDR3 sequences, roughly 10% being singletons. The sample in question was PBMCs from the stem cell graft donor, obtained from the stem cell graft. The source of these receptors is a human donor who donated a stem cell graft to a child with acute myeloid leukemia.

There are a few counts of this clonotype. V usage is TRBV28 and J usage is TRBJ2-7; D is tentatively TRBD1 or TRBD2 (5 bases each). This CDR3 is built from 13 residues. The V gene lost 6 bases and the J gene lost 6 bases, with 15 bases spanning the gap. CDR1 and CDR2 from the germline V gene are MDHEN and SYDVKM. CDR3 nucleotides: TGTGCCAGCAGGGGGGTAGAATCTCGCGAGCAGTACTTC. Its protein product is CASRGVESREQYF.

This clonotype was counted at least ten times. This sequence joins TRBV24-1 and TRBJ2-1; 9 bases match TRBD2. The V gene end was trimmed by 2 bases and the J gene end by 9 bases; junction bases not matched to a gene: 10. Germline V gene data show CDR1 as KGHDR and CDR2 as SFDVKD. The CDR3 sequence is 16 residues long. CDR3 DNA sequence: TGTGCCACCAGTGATTCGGGACTAGCAGGCGTTCGTGAGCAGTTCTTC. Translation: CATSDSGLAGVREQFF.

This chain connects TRBV28 to TRBJ1-5; 7 bases match TRBD1. CDR1 MDHEN and CDR2 SYDVKM come from the germline V gene. This CDR3 comprises 17 residues. The V segment lost 4 bases and the J segment 0 bases; nucleotides outside the gene matches: 9. The CDR3 nucleotides read TGTGCCAGCAGTTCCGATCGAGGACAGGCTAGCAATCAGCCCCAGCATTTT. It is translated as CASSSDRGQASNQPQHF.

As DNA, the CDR3 is TGCAGTGCTAGAGGGCCAGCTAGCGGGAGTAGGAACGAGCAGTACTTC. Translation gives CSARGPASGSRNEQYF. This rearrangement joins TRBV20-1 to TRBJ2-7; 10 bases match TRBD2. The CDR3 is made up of 16 amino acids. Germline values: CDR1 DFQATT, CDR2 SNEGSKA (reference sequence). J lost 5 bases, V lost 1 base, and 11 bases had no gene match.

This clonotype was counted only a few times. The V call is TRBV7-2, the J call TRBJ2-7, with 10 bases lining up with TRBD2. J gave up 6 bases and V 4 bases, and 3 bases lay outside the gene matches. Looked up from germline, CDR1 is SGHTA and CDR2 is FQGNSA. The CDR3 extends over 13 amino acids. CDR3 nucleotide sequence: TGTGCCAGCAGCTACGGGACTAGCGTCGAGCAGTACTTC. Amino acids: CASSYGTSVEQYF. Based on the CDR3 plus reference TRBV7-2 and TRBJ2-7, the full variable domain is GAGVSQSPSNKVTEKGKDVELRCDPISGHTALYWYRQSLGQGLEFLIYFQGNSAPDKSGLPSDRFSAERTGGSVSTLTIQRTQQEDSAVYLCASSYGTSVEQYFGPGTRLTVT.

The gene calls are TRBV5-6 and TRBJ1-2, with 10 bases fitting TRBD1. V shed 4 bases and J 8 bases; nucleotides not matched to a gene: 11. CDR3 size: 15 residues. Germline CDR1 reads SGHDT; CDR2 reads YYEEEE. CDR3 nucleotide sequence: TGTGCCAGCAGCCGAGGGACAGGGGCCCTAGAAGGCTACACCTTC. This codes for CASSRGTGALEGYTF.

The table lists this clonotype with a few counts. The genes are TRBV29-1 and TRBJ2-7; D could derive from TRBD1 or TRBD2 (6 bases each). From germline, CDR1 is SQVTM and CDR2 ANQGSEA. This CDR3 spans 14 amino acids. V lost 6 bases and J lost 2, with 17 bases in between. The CDR3 here is CSVAGQGPPYEQYF. The CDR3 bases are TGCAGCGTGGCGGGGCAGGGGCCCCCCTACGAGCAGTACTTC.

The rearrangement links TRBV9 to TRBJ2-1; D remains ambiguous. This CDR3 spans 15 amino acids. From germline, CDR1 is SGDLS and CDR2 YYNGEE. V was cut by 0 bases and J by 12 bases, with 19 bases left in between. CDR3 loop: CASSVDPSSALGQFF. Written as DNA, the CDR3 is TGTGCCAGCAGCGTAGACCCTTCTAGTGCGCTCGGGCAGTTCTTC.

This clonotype occurred many times. V usage is TRBV12-3 or TRBV12-4 and J usage is TRBJ2-1; no clear D gene. This CDR3 has 13 amino acids. V gave up 5 bases and J gave up 2 bases, with 7 bases separating them. CDR3 residues: CASSVLPYNEQFF. CDR3 DNA sequence: TGTGCCAGCAGTGTCCTACCCTACAATGAGCAGTTCTTC.

There are many counts of this clonotype. The chain recombines TRBV20-1 with TRBJ2-1, with 8 positions matching TRBD2. The CDR3 runs 16 residues. J gave up 2 bases and V 3 bases, and 9 bases lay outside the gene matches. Germline assignment: CDR1 DFQATT and CDR2 SNEGSKA (reference sequence). CDR3 region: CSASLSGAGTYNEQFF. The CDR3 DNA reads TGCAGTGCTAGCCTTAGCGGGGCGGGAACCTACAATGAGCAGTTCTTC.

The chain's CDR3 is CASSSGLLIGEQFF. CDR3 in DNA: TGTGCCAGCAGTTCGGGGCTCTTGATAGGTGAGCAGTTCTTC. The chain uses TRBV6-2 or TRBV6-3 and TRBJ2-1; D tentatively reads TRBD1 or TRBD2 (5 bases each). V lost 4 bases and J 9 bases, leaving 16 bases between the germline ends. In germline, CDR1 is MNHEY, CDR2 SVGEGT. The CDR3 is made up of 14 amino acids.

The sample holds a few counts of this clonotype. The chain uses TRBV20-1 and TRBJ2-3, with 16 bases matching TRBD2. The CDR3 has 17 amino acids. The junction had 13 bases not matched to a gene; V was cut back by 8 bases and J by 5 bases. Per the germline V gene, CDR1 is DFQATT and CDR2 is SNEGSKA (reference sequence). The CDR3: CSRPGLAGGLSEDTQYF. CDR3 bases: TGCAGTCGTCCGGGACTAGCGGGAGGGCTGTCAGAAGATACGCAGTATTTT.

This clonotype was detected many times. The chain has TRBV6-2 or TRBV6-3 and TRBJ2-7, with 7 bases that match TRBD2. Germline V gives CDR1 MNHEY, CDR2 SVGEGT. The CDR3 totals 16 residues. Trimming cost V 6 bases and J 2 bases; bases outside gene matches: 13. The CDR3 sequence is CASSWDGRKDTYEQYF. For the CDR3, the DNA is TGTGCCAGCAGCTGGGACGGGAGGAAGGATACCTACGAGCAGTACTTC.

This clonotype was observed a few times. The rearrangement links TRBV20-1 to TRBJ2-4; TRBD2 matches at 7 bases. The germline gives CDR1 DFQATT, CDR2 SNEGSKA (reference sequence). The CDR3 has 14 residues. J gave up 9 bases and V 1 base, and 9 bases lay outside the gene matches. The CDR3 sequence: CSARAGREWGIQYF. The CDR3 DNA reads as TGCAGTGCTAGAGCCGGGCGGGAGTGGGGCATTCAGTACTTC.

The table lists this clonotype with many counts. The V call is TRBV6-2 or TRBV6-3, the J call TRBJ2-1; D may correspond to TRBD1 or TRBD2 (5 bases each). Germline loops: CDR1 MNHEY, CDR2 SVGEGT. V was pared by 7 bases and J by 2 bases, with 12 bases between. The CDR3 sequence is 14 residues long. The CDR3 protein is CASIPPGPYNEQFF. The DNA of the CDR3 is TGTGCCAGCATCCCCCCGGGACCCTACAATGAGCAGTTCTTC.

This clonotype has ten or more counts. V and J are TRBV9 and TRBJ2-2, with no clear D. CDR1 is SGDLS, CDR2 YYNGEE, per germline. V was cut by 0 bases and J by 4 bases, with 7 bases left in between. The CDR3 covers 14 residues. In nucleotides, the CDR3 is TGTGCCAGCAGCGTAGACAGTCTCACCGGGGAGCTGTTTTTT. It codes for CASSVDSLTGELFF.

This clonotype has a handful of counts. This rearrangement joins TRBV2 to TRBJ2-5; 7 nucleotides agree with TRBD2. J gave up 3 bases and V 7 bases, and 8 bases lay outside the gene matches. CDR3 length: 14 amino acids. Looked up from germline, CDR1 is SNHLY and CDR2 is FYNNEI. In DNA, the CDR3 is TGTGCCAGCAATTCCCGGAGCGGGGAAGAGACCCAGTACTTC. Translated: CASNSRSGEETQYF.

The chain uses TRBV9 and TRBJ1-5, with D possibly TRBD1 on 5 matching bases. This CDR3 contains 15 residues. Germline CDR1 reads SGDLS; CDR2 reads YYNGEE. Trimming stripped 0 bases from V and 0 bases from J, with 7 bases between. The CDR3: CASSVGGNSNQPQHF. The CDR3 region has the DNA TGTGCCAGCAGCGTAGGGGGGAATAGCAATCAGCCCCAGCATTTT. Variable domain in full (rest from reference TRBV9 and TRBJ1-5): DSGVTQTPKHLITATGQRVTLRCSPRSGDLSVYWYQQSLDQGLQFLIQYYNGEERAKGNILERFSAQQFPDLHSELNLSSLELGDSALYFCASSVGGNSNQPQHFGDGTRLSIL.

This clonotype was seen at least ten times. The CDR3 region is CSVYPSGIVNEQFF. For the CDR3, the DNA is TGCAGCGTGTACCCCTCGGGGATCGTGAATGAGCAGTTCTTC. The chain recombines TRBV29-1 with TRBJ2-1, with D possibly matching TRBD2 (5 bases). From germline, CDR1 is SQVTM and CDR2 ANQGSEA. The CDR3 runs to 14 residues. Trimming shortened V by 6 bases and J by 7 bases, and 19 bases separated the two germline ends.

This chain uses TRBV4-2 with TRBJ2-5; possible D gene TRBD2, 5 bases. Per the germline V gene, CDR1 is LGHNA and CDR2 is YNFKEQ. The V end lost 0 bases, the J end lost 5 bases, and 10 bases lay between the germline ends. The CDR3 consists of 14 residues. This CDR3 is CASSQETRGETQYF. In nucleotides, the CDR3 is TGTGCCAGCAGCCAAGAAACGCGCGGGGAGACCCAGTACTTC.

This clonotype was counted between two and nine times. The chain employs TRBV4-2 and TRBJ2-2, with D possibly matching TRBD2 (5 bases). Germline-derived CDR1 and CDR2 are LGHNA and YNFKEQ. V lost 2 bases, J lost 5 bases, and 9 bases lay in between. The CDR3 sequence is 14 residues long. CDR3 sequence (DNA): TGTGCCAGCAGCCAAACGGGAAAAACCGGGGAGCTGTTTTTT. Translating gives CASSQTGKTGELFF.

The gene calls are TRBV29-1 and TRBJ1-1, with D unclear. The CDR3 contains 12 residues. Germline assignment: CDR1 SQVTM and CDR2 ANQGSEA. The ends were cut back, 7 bases at V and 1 base at J, with 10 bases in the middle. CDR3 region: CSGGFSNTEAFF. The CDR3 region has the DNA TGCAGCGGAGGGTTTTCGAACACTGAAGCTTTCTTT.

This clonotype was counted at least ten times. This chain joins TRBV29-1 and TRBJ2-1; a weak D match, TRBD1 (6 bases). The CDR3 is made up of 13 amino acids. Trimming took 5 bases from V and 2 from J, leaving 10 bases between them. Germline assignment: CDR1 SQVTM and CDR2 ANQGSEA. The CDR3 DNA reads TGCAGCGTTTCAAGGACAGCCTACAATGAGCAGTTCTTC. This gives the protein CSVSRTAYNEQFF.

There are many counts of this clonotype. The J gene is TRBJ2-3, the V gene TRBV6-1; D is unresolved. V shed 7 bases and J shed 1 base, with 12 bases lying between them. Germline V gene data show CDR1 as MNHNS and CDR2 as SASEGT. The CDR3 length is 14 residues. CDR3 sequence (DNA): TGTGCCAGCAAAATAGCCGCCCGCACAGATACGCAGTATTTT. Protein: CASKIAARTDTQYF.